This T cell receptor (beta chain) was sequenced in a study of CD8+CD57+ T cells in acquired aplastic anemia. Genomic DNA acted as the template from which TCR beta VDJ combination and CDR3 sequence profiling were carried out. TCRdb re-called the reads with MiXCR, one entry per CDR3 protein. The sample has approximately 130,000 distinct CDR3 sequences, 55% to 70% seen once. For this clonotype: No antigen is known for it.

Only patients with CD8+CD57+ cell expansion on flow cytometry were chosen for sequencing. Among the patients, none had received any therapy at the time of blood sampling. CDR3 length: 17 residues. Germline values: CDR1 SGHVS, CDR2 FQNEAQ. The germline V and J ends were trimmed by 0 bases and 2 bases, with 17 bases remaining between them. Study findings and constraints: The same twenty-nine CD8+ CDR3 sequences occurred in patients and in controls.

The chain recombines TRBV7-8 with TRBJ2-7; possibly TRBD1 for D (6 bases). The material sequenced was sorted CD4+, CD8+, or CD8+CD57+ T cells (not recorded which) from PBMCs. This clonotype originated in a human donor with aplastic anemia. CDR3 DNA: TGTGCCAGCAGCTTAGCGACAGGTGCCTTTTCTCCCTACGAGCAGTACTTC. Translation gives CASSLATGAFSPYEQYF.